In its sample, the clone carrying this T cell receptor beta chain was seen many times. Antigen specificity is unknown. These data are taken from a study of T cells in Graves' hyperthyroidism and ophthalmopathy. RNA transcripts gave rise to amplified TCR beta CDR3 regions. When the TCR CDR3 underwent first-round RT-PCR, the HTBI primer set was used. MiXCR was run by TCRdb on the multiplex PCR reads, yielding one entry per CDR3 protein. The table shows about 210,000 distinct CDR3 sequences, with about a sixth occurring only once. Uncontrolled infection, other autoimmune disease, pregnancy or lactation excluded patients. Together with thyroid ultrasound, orbital computed tomography, serum thyroxine and TRAb, clinical symptoms were used for diagnoses. Fresh peripheral blood, around 10 ml of it, supplied the PBMCs. Germline V gene lookup returns CDR1 PRHDT and CDR2 FYEKMQ (reference sequence). The CDR3 runs 18 residues. V gave up 5 bases and J gave up 0 bases; unmatched junction bases: 5.

Findings and caveats of the study: Most thyroid clonotypes that were expanded above 0.001 also turned up in blood.

J is TRBJ2-1 and V is TRBV13, with 15 bases that match TRBD2. This receptor was taken from a man aged 35 to 55 with Graves' hyperthyroidism. Sequences were obtained from blood. The CDR3 here is CASSRGLAGGSSYNEQFF. CDR3 nucleotide sequence: TGTGCCAGCAGCCGGGGACTAGCGGGGGGAAGCTCCTACAATGAGCAGTTCTTC.